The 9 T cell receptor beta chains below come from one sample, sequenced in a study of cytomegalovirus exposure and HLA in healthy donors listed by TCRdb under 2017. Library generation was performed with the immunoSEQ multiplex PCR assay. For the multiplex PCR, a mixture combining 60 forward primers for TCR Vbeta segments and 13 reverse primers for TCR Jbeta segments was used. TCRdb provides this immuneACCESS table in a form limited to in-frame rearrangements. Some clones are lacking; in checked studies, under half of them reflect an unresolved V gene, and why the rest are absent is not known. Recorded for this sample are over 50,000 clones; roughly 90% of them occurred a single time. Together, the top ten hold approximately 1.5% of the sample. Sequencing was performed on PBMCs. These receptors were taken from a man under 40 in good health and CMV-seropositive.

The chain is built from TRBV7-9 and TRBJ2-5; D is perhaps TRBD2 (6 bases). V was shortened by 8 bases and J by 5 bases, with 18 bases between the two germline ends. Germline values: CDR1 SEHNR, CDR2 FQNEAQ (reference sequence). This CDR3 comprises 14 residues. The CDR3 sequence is CASARGGVLETQYF. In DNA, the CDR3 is TGTGCCAGCGCCCGCGGAGGGGTTTTGGAGACCCAGTACTTC.

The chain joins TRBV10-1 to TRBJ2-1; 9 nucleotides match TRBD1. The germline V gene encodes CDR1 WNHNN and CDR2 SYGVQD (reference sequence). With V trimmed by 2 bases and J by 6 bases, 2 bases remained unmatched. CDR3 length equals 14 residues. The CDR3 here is CASSEVTGGNEQFF. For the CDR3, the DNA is TGCGCCAGCAGTGAGGTGACAGGGGGCAATGAGCAGTTCTTC.

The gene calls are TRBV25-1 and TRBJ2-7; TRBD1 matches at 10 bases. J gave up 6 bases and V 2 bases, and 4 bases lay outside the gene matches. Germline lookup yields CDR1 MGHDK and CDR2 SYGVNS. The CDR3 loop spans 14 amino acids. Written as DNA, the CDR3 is TGTGCCAGCAGTGAACGACAGGGGGCGCGCGAGCAGTACTTC. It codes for CASSERQGAREQYF.

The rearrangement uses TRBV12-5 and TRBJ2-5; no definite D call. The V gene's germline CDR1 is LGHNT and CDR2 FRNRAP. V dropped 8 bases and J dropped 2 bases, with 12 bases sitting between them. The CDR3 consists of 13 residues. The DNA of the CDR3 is TGTGCTAGTAGCCCGGGTCTACAAGAGACCCAGTACTTC. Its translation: CASSPGLQETQYF.

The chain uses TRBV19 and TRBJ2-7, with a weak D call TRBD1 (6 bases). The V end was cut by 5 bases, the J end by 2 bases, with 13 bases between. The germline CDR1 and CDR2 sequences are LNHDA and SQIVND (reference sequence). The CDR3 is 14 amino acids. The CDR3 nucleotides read TGTGCCAGTAGTCCAGACGAGGGGGCCTACGAGCAGTACTTC. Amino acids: CASSPDEGAYEQYF.

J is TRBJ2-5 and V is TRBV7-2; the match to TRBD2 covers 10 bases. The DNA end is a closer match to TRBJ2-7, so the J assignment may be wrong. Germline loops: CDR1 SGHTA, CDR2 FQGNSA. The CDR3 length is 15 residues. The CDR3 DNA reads TGTGCCAGCAGCTTAGAAGCTAGCGGGAGTCACGAGCAGTACTTC. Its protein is CASSLEASGSHEQYF.

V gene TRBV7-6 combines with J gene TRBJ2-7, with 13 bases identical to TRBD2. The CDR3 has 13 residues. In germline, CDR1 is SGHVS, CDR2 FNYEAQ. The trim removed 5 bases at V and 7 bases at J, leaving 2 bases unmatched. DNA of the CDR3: TGTGCCAGCAGCACGGGACTAGCGGGGGAGCAGTACTTC. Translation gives CASSTGLAGEQYF.

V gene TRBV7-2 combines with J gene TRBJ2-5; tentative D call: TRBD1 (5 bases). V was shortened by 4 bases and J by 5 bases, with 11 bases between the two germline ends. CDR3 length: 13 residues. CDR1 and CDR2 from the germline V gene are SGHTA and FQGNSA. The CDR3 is CASSSEWGETQYF. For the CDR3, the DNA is TGTGCCAGCAGCTCAGAATGGGGCGAGACCCAGTACTTC.

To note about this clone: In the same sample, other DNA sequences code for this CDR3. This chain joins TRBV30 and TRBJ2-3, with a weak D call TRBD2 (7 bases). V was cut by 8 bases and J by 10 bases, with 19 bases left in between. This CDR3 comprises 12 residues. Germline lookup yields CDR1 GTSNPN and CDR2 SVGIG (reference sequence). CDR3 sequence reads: CAGGRGRGSQYF. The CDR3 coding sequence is TGTGCCGGGGGGCGGGGGCGGGGGTCGCAGTATTTT.